This entry describes one TCR beta chain. These data come from a study of blood T cells in healthy people across ages. It was with a sample-barcoded 5' primer and a J-beta primer mix that a second PCR of about 6 to 12 cycles was run. TCRdb re-called the 5' RACE reads with MiXCR, one entry per CDR3 protein. Of about 1 million distinct CDR3 sequences detected, approximately 25% appear once; the ten largest clones hold approximately 0.71%. The CDR3 has 16 residues. Germline-derived CDR1 and CDR2 are MNHNS and SASEGT. Trimming pared 3 bases from V and 7 bases from J, leaving 16 bases between. In addition, the sample was reused for a study of T cells of mothers and their children.

The sample consisted of blood. The rearrangement links TRBV6-1 to TRBJ1-6; D not certain. The sequence was obtained from a girl aged 2-10 years in good health. In DNA, the CDR3 is TGTGCCAGCAGTGACCAACCCCCGGTGGCGAATTCACCCCTCCACTTT. Protein sequence: CASSDQPPVANSPLHF.